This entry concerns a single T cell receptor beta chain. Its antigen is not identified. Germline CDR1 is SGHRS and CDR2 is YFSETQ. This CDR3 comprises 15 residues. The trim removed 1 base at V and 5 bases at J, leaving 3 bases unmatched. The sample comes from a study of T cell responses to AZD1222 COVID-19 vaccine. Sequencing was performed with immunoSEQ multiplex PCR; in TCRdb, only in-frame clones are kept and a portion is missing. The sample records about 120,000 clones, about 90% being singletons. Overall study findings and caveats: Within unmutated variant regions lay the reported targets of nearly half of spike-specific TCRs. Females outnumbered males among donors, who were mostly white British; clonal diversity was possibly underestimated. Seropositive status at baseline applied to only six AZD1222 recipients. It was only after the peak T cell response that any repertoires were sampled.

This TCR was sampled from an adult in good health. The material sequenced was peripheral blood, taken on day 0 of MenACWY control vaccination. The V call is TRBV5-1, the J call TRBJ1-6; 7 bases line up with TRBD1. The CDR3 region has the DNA TGCGCCAGCAGCTTGAACAGGGGAGATAATTCACCCCTCCACTTT. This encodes CASSLNRGDNSPLHF.